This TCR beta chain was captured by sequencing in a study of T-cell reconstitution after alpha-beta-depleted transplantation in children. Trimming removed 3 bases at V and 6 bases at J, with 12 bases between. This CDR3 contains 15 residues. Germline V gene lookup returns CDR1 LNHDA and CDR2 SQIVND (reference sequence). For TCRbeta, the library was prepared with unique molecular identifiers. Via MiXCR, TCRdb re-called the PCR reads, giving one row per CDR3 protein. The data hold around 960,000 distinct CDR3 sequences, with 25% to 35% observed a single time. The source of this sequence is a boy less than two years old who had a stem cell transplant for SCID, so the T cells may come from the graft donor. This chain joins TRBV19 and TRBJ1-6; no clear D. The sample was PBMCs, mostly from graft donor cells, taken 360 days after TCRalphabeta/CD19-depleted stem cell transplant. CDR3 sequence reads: CASSMKGSLNSPLHF. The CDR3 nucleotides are TGTGCCAGTAGTATGAAGGGCAGCCTTAATTCACCCCTCCACTTT.